This TCR beta chain stems from a study of beta chain features in type 1 diabetes listed by TCRdb under 2018. Background on the whole study: Patients and healthy donors did not differ in mean age, gender distribution, total cell number or subset yield. Across all samples, about 110 million sorted cells were examined, and cell number per subset correlated strongly with RNA yield. In the study, recently diagnosed type 1 diabetes patients and matched healthy donors were compared on the TCRB repertoires of their sorted circulating CD4+ T cell subsets. Naive and central memory subsets were obtained from all 28 donors, but regulatory and stem cell-like memory subsets were isolated from only 8 patients and 8 healthy donors. Beyond this particular receptor, the publication reports: The naive, central memory and regulatory TCRB repertoires appeared to resemble one another more closely among patients than among healthy donors. Because the HLA sub-analyses included only small numbers of individuals, any influence of HLA type on TCRB rearrangement was left unresolved. Shorter templates might be favored by PCR, yet because patient and control samples were amplified and corrected together, any such skew would affect both groups equally. Fewer insertions and more nucleotide deletions at VDJ recombination sites were observed in patients with type 1 diabetes, implying thymic rearrangement abnormalities. Because cDNA rather than genomic DNA was sequenced, highly expressing activated cells could have been over-represented, although no difference in activation and CD3 levels was found between groups. Type 1 diabetes patients showed a moderate but significant shortening of TCRB CDR3 length in all four CD4+ subsets.

In this sample, this clone turned up a few times. Its antigen is not yet known. It has no much larger one-base neighbor in the sample; base qualities were not kept. The entire amount of isolated RNA was reverse transcribed using the High Capacity cDNA Reverse Transcription Kit, so the sequenced TCRB transcripts were expressed ones. Deep immunoSEQ sequencing was performed on naive, central memory and regulatory T cell samples, with an average of roughly 4 million total reads per sample. Sorted cells were lysed in RLT buffer and RNA was extracted with DNase-treated RNeasy Micro or Mini kits, depending on cell number. Each cell subset was processed separately to prevent cross-contamination, with patient and healthy donor samples processed together. Using the immunoSEQ multiplex PCR, TCRB sequences were amplified from cDNA into 87-bp fragments spanning the CDR3 region. The amplicons were sequenced using the Illumina HiSeq platform. The study's processing was this. PCR bias was computationally corrected using synthetic template baselines, reads within Hamming distance 2 were collapsed, and singletons that could not be merged were discarded. Reads were aligned against IMGT so that V, D and J genes, CDR3 length and insertions or deletions at six rearrangement sites could be assigned. Within each subset, clonotype counts were normalized to sorted cell number, after which true diversity and Gini coefficients were computed with the tcR R package. The overlap coefficient, calculated on TCRB nucleotide sequences, was used to measure repertoire sharing. Out-of-frame TCRB sequences from naive cells were analyzed as a proxy for the pre-selection repertoire. TCRdb holds this immuneACCESS table with in-frame rearrangements only. Some clones are missing; in checked studies, unresolved V genes explain under half, and the rest has no known cause. V, J and clone size reflect that table, while D and trimming were determined from the DNA. The sample table records approximately 730,000 clones; 13% of these occur just once. The ten biggest clones cover less than 0.025% of the sample.

A single peripheral blood draw of roughly 0.11 L on average was collected from each donor into heparinised tubes. A BD FACSAria II was used to sort naive, central memory, regulatory and stem cell-like memory CD4+ T cells with a panel that included CD45RO, CCR7, CD25, CD127, CD95 and CD27. A purity above 95% was achieved for all sorted populations. Right away, PBMCs were isolated by Lymphoprep density gradient centrifugation and were stained directly, with no culture step. Samples were stained and sorted in pairs, with one healthy donor and one patient per experiment, so that batch effects were minimized. Looking up the germline V gene yields CDR1 MDHEN and CDR2 SYDVKM. Reading from cysteine to phenylalanine, the CDR3 counts 15 amino acids. CDR3 DNA is the only sequence kept; it has 45 bases, read in frame from the first base. Unmatched junction bases come to 5, with V trimmed by 5 bases and J by 0 bases.

The specimen was naive CD4+ T cells from blood. The cell subset or site label on this specimen signifies: true naive CD4+ T cells. This clonotype originated in a man in his late teens or twenties with type 1 diabetes. The chain uses TRBV28 and TRBJ2-7; 9 bases in between match TRBD2. The nucleotides read TGTGCCAGCAGTGCCATTAGCGGGGGCTCCTACGAGCAGTACTTC. Its amino acids are CASSAISGGSYEQYF. The full variable domain, completed from the reference TRBV28 and TRBJ2-7 proteins outside the CDR3, reads DVKVTQSSRYLVKRTGEKVFLECVQDMDHENMFWYRQDPGLGLRLIYFSYDVKMKEKGDIPEGYSVSREKKERFSLILESASTNQTSMYLCASSAISGGSYEQYFGPGTRLTVT.